Presented here are 2 T cell receptor beta chains from one specimen sequenced in a study of shared clonotypes between healthy human individuals. Naive CD8 isolation took CD45RO-negative cells positively selected for CCR7 and excluded terminally differentiated effector memory CD45RA+ cells. Measured with immunoSEQ multiplex PCR; TCRdb has only the in-frame clones, and not every one. This table holds hundreds of thousands of clones, about 91% found once. The sample was naive CD8+ T cells sorted from blood. The receptors here all came from a man younger than 45 in good health.

This rearrangement joins TRBV28 to TRBJ1-5; D perhaps matches TRBD1 (5 bases). V lost 3 bases, J lost 5 bases, and 23 bases lay in between. The CDR3 has 18 residues. Germline V gene data show CDR1 as MDHEN and CDR2 as SYDVKM. The CDR3 reads CASSFPTPDRGLDQPQHF. The CDR3, as DNA: TGTGCCAGCAGTTTTCCCACACCCGACAGAGGACTAGATCAGCCCCAGCATTTT.

The chain couples TRBV12-5 to TRBJ2-5; D not resolved. The CDR3 is 15 amino acids. Per the germline V gene, CDR1 is LGHNT and CDR2 is FRNRAP. Trimming left V 1 base short and J 12 bases short, with 21 bases between. The CDR3 protein is CASGLGGTEESIKYF. The CDR3 DNA is TGTGCTAGTGGTTTGGGAGGCACGGAAGAAAGCATAAAGTACTTC.